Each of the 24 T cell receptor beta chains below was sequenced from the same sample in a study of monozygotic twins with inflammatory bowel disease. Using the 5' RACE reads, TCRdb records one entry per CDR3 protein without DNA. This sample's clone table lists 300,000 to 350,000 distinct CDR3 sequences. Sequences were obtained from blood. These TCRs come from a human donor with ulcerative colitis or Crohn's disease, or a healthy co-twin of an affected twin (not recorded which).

This chain's CDR3 is CASSLEPDQFYEQYF. The chain combines TRBV5-1 with TRBJ2-7. Germline V gene sequence: CDR1 SGHRS, CDR2 YFSETQ. CDR3 size: 15 residues.

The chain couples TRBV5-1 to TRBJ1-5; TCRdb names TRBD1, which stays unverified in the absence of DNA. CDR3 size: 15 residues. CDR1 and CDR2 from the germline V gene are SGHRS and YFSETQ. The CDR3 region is CASRLTGDSNQPQHF.

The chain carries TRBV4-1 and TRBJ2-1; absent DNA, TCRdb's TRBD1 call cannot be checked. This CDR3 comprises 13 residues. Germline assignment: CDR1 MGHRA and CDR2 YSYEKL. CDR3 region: CASSQLGGNEQFF.

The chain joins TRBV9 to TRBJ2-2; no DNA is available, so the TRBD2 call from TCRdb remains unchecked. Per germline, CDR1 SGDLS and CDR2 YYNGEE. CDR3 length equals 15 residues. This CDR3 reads CASSVSIGGSGELFF.

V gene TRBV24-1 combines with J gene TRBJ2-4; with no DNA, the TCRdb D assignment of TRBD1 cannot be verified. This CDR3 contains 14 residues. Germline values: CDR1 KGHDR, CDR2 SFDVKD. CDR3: CARQGRAPKNIQYF.

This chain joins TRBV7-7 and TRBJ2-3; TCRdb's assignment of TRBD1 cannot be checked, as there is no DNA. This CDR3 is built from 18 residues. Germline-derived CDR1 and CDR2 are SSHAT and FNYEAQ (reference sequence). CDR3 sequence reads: CASSSLPPGQGVTDTQYF.

The chain's CDR3 is CASANQQGGLNEKLFF. The rearrangement links TRBV27 to TRBJ1-4; TCRdb names TRBD1, which stays unverified in the absence of DNA. The CDR3 consists of 16 residues. Germline lookup yields CDR1 MNHEY and CDR2 SMNVEV (reference sequence). Variable domain in full (rest from reference TRBV27 and TRBJ1-4): EAQVTQNPRYLITVTGKKLTVTCSQNMNHEYMSWYRQDPGLGLRQIYYSMNVEVTDKGDVPEGYKVSRKEKRNFPLILESPSPNQTSLYFCASANQQGGLNEKLFFGSGTQLSVL.

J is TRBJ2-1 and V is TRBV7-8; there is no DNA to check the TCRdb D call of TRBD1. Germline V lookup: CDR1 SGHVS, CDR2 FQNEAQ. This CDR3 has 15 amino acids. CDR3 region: CASSLSGGRSIEQFF.

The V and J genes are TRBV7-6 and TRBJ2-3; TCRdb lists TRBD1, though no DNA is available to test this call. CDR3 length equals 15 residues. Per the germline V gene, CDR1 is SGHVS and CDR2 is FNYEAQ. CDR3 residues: CASRPLVRSTDTQYF.

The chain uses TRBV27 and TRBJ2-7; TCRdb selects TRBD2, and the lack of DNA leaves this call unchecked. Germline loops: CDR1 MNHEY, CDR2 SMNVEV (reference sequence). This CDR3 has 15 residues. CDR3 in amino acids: CASSLGSSGGYEQYF.

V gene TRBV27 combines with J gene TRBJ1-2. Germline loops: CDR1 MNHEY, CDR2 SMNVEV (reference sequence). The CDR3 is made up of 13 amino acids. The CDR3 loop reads CASSFGLGRGYTF.

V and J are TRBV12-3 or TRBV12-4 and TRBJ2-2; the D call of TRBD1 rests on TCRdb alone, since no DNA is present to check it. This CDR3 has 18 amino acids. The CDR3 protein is CASVSGTGSYLGTGELFF.

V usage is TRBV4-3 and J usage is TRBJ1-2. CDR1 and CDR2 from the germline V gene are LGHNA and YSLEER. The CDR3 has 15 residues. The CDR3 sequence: CASSQDGRGTYGYTF.

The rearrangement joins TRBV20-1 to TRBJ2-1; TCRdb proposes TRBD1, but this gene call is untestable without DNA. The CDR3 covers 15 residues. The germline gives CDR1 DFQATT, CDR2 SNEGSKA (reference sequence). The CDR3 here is CSARVLSGLYNEQFF.

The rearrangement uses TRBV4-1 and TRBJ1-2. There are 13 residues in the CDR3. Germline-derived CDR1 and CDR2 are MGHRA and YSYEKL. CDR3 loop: CASSQASSSGYTF.

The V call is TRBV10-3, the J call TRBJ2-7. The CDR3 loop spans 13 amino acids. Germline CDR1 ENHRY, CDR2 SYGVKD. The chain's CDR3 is CAISGERFYEQYF.

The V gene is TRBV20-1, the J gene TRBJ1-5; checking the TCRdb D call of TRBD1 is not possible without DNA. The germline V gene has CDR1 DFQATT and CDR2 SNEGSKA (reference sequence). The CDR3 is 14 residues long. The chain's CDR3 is CSARAGFENQPQHF.

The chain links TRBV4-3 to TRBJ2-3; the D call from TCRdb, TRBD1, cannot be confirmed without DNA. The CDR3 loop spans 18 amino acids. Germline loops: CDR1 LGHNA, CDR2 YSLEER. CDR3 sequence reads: CASSQDRGAGGAPDTQYF.

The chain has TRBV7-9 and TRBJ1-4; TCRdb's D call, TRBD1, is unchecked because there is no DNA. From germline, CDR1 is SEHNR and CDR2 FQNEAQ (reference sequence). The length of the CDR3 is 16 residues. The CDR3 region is CASSAGTTILNEKLFF.

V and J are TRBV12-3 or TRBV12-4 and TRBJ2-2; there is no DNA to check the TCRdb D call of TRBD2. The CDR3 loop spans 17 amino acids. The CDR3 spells CASRSPTAGGRTGELFF.

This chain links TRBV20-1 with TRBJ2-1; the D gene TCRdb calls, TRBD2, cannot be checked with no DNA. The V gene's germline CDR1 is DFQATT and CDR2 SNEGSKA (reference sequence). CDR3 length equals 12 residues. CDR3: CSAEREGNEQFF.

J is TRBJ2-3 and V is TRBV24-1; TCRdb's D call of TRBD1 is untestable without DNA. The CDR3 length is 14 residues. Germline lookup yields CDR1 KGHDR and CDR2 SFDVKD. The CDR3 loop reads CATSRATSTDTQYF.

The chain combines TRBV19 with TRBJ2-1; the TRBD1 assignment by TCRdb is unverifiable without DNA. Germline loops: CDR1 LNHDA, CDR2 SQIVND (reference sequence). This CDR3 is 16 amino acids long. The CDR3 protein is CASSYVGGSSYNEQFF.

CDR3 protein: CASRYGVNYGYTF. The chain is built from TRBV12-3 or TRBV12-4 and TRBJ1-2. This CDR3 has 13 residues.